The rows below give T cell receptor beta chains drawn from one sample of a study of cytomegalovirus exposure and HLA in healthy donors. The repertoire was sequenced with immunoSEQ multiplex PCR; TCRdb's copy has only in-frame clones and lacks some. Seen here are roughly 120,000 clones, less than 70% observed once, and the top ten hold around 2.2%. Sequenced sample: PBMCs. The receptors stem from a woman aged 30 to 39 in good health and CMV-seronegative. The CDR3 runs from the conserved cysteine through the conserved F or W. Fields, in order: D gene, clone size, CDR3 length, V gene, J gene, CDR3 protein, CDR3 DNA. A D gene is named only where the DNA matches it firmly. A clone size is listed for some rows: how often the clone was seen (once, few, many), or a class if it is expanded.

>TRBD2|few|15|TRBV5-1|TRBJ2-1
CASSPSGSSYNEQFF
TGCGCCAGCAGCCCCAGCGGGAGCTCCTACAATGAGCAGTTCTTC
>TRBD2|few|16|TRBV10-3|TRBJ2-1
CAISRVGLAGTNEQFF
TGTGCCATCAGTAGGGTAGGTCTAGCGGGAACCAATGAGCAGTTCTTC
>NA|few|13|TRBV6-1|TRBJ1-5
CASSETGNQPQHF
TGTGCCAGCAGTGAGACAGGTAATCAGCCCCAGCATTTT
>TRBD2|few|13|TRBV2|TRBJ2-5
CASAAGVWETQYF
TGTGCCAGCGCAGCGGGAGTCTGGGAGACCCAGTACTTC
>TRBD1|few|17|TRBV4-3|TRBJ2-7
CASSQDHRQGGHYEQYF
TGCGCCAGCAGCCAAGATCATCGACAGGGCGGTCACTACGAGCAGTACTTC
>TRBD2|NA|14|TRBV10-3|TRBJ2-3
CATRTSGSTDTQYF
TGTGCCACCAGGACTAGCGGTAGCACAGATACGCAGTATTTT
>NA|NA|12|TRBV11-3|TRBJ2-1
CASSSLLNEQFF
TGTGCCAGCAGCTCACTACTCAATGAGCAGTTCTTC
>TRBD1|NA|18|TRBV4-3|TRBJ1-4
CASSQDKGRGRDFEKLFF
TGCGCCAGCAGCCAAGATAAGGGCAGGGGGCGCGATTTTGAAAAACTGTTTTTT
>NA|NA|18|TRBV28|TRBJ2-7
CASSFQKGFPSLSYEQYF
TGTGCCAGCAGTTTTCAGAAGGGGTTCCCGAGCCTCTCCTACGAGCAGTACTTC
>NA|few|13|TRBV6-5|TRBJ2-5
CASSAPGRETQYF
TGTGCCAGCAGCGCACCGGGGAGAGAGACCCAGTACTTC
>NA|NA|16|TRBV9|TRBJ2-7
CASSVVRGPSSYEQYF
TGTGCCAGCAGCGTAGTCCGAGGCCCGAGCTCCTACGAGCAGTACTTC
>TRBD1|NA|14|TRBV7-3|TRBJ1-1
CASSPTGMNTEAFF
TGTGCCAGCAGCCCGACAGGGATGAACACTGAAGCTTTCTTT
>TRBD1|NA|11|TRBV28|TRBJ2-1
CASSLGDREFF
TGTGCCAGCAGTTTAGGGGACAGGGAGTTCTTC
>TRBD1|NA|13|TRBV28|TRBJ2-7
CASSPGQGAEQYF
TGTGCCAGCAGTCCGGGACAGGGGGCTGAGCAGTACTTC
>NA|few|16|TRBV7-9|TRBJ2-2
CASRSRDSGNTGELFF
TGTGCCAGCAGATCCCGGGACTCGGGGAACACCGGGGAGCTGTTTTTT
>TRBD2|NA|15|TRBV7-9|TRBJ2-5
CASRAGLEFQETQYF
TGTGCCAGCAGGGCGGGACTAGAATTTCAAGAGACCCAGTACTTC
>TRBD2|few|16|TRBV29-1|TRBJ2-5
CSGHGVAGGAQETQYF
TGCAGCGGCCACGGAGTAGCGGGAGGGGCACAAGAGACCCAGTACTTC
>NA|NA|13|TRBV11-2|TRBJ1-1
CASRRTGSTEAFF
TGTGCCAGCAGACGAACAGGGAGCACTGAAGCTTTCTTT
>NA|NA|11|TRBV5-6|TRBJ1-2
CASSPGNGYTF
TGTGCCAGCAGTCCCGGGAATGGCTACACCTTC
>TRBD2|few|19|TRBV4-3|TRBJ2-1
CASSPPSGTSGRSYNEQFF
TGCGCCAGCAGCCCTCCTTCCGGGACTAGCGGGAGGTCGTACAATGAGCAGTTCTTC
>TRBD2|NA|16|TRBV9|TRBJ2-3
CASSGSSGRVTDTQYF
TGTGCCAGCAGCGGATCTAGCGGGAGGGTGACAGATACGCAGTATTTT
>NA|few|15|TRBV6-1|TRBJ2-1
CASSEAGGSYNEQFF
TGTGCCAGCAGTGAAGCGGGAGGCTCCTACAATGAGCAGTTCTTC
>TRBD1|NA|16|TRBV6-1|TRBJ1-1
CASSELPGTGNTEAFF
TGTGCCAGCAGTGAACTTCCCGGGACAGGGAACACTGAAGCTTTCTTT
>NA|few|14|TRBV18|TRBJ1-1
CASSPGPLGAEAFF
TGTGCCAGCTCGCCCGGACCTCTCGGGGCTGAAGCTTTCTTT